One T cell receptor (beta chain) is described in this entry. Antigen specificity is unknown. It was with 60 Vbeta and 13 Jbeta primers that the PCR ran. This table comes from immunoSEQ multiplex PCR, and its TCRdb copy is limited to in-frame clones, with some not included. This repertoire includes some 200,000 clones. This entry comes from a study of cytomegalovirus exposure and HLA in healthy donors. Across the whole study: Early on, a data release was issued that held roughly 80 million unique TCRs from HLA-typed donors.

General study points: Reportedly, cytomegalovirus status was diagnosed with high sensitivity and specificity. Of the V segments, some could not be distinguished, including TRBV6-2 and TRBV6-3, and were excluded.

CDR3 length: 14 residues. The V and J ends lost 1 base and 4 bases respectively, with 8 bases between them. CDR1 SEHNR and CDR2 FQNEAQ come from the germline V gene (reference sequence). This TCR derives from a woman under 30 in good health and CMV-seropositive. Sequenced: PBMCs. The chain carries TRBV7-9 and TRBJ1-5; D is undetermined. CDR3 loop: CASSLGQVNQPQHF. Here the CDR3 DNA reads TGTGCCAGCAGCTTAGGGCAGGTGAATCAGCCCCAGCATTTT.